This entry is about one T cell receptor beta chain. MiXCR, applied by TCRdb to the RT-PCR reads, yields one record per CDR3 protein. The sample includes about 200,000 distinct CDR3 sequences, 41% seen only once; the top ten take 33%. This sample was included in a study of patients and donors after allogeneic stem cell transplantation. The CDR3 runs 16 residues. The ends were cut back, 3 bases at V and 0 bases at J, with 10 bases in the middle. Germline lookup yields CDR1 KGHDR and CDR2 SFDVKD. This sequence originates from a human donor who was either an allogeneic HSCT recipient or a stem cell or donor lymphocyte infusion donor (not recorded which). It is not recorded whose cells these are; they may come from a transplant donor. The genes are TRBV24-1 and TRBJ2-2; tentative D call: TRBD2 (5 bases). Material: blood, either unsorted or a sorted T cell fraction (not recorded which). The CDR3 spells CATSDPPGTNTGELFF. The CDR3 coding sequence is TGTGCCACCAGTGATCCTCCGGGAACGAACACCGGGGAGCTGTTTTTT.